Each of the 4 T cell receptor beta chains below was sequenced from the same sample in a study of cytomegalovirus exposure and HLA in healthy donors. PCR amplification relied on 60 Vbeta primers (plus 13 Jbeta primers). Assay: immunoSEQ multiplex PCR; the TCRdb copy retains only in-frame clones and omits some. The sample has some 130,000 clones; about 80% are singletons. Sequenced sample: PBMCs. The receptors here all came from a man aged 25-45 years in good health and CMV-seronegative.

CDR3 DNA: TGTGCCAGCAGCAAAGATCTGGGACTAGGGAGAATTGCTTACAATGAGCAGTTCTTC. Its protein is CASSKDLGLGRIAYNEQFF. This sequence joins TRBV21-1 and TRBJ2-1; the table's D call, TRBD2, has no DNA check behind it. TRBV21-1 is deemed a pseudogene. The CDR3 length is 19 residues.

The chain links TRBV10-2 to TRBJ1-5, with D unresolved. Trimming pared 4 bases from V and 7 bases from J, leaving 14 bases between. The CDR3 has 14 amino acids. Germline values: CDR1 WSHSY, CDR2 SAAADI. As DNA, the CDR3 is TGCGCCAGCAGTGGAAACAGTTTGATCCAGCCCCAGCATTTT. This codes for CASSGNSLIQPQHF.

The V and J genes are TRBV28 and TRBJ1-1, with a possible D match to TRBD1 (6 bases). The germline gives CDR1 MDHEN, CDR2 SYDVKM. CDR3 size: 16 residues. Trimming shortened V by 2 bases and J by 6 bases, and 19 bases separated the two germline ends. Written as DNA, the CDR3 is TGTGCCAGCAGTTTACCCATAGTCGACAGGCAACCTGAAGCTTTCTTT. Residues: CASSLPIVDRQPEAFF.

The chain recombines TRBV28 with TRBJ2-1; 14 bases match TRBD2. The germline V gene has CDR1 MDHEN and CDR2 SYDVKM. CDR3 length: 16 amino acids. V dropped 5 bases and J dropped 7; count of bases not matched to a gene: 7. This CDR3 reads CASSLGLAGVVNEQFF. CDR3 bases: TGTGCCAGCAGTCTGGGACTAGCGGGAGTAGTGAATGAGCAGTTCTTC. The whole variable domain, remainder taken from reference TRBV28 and TRBJ2-1, is DVKVTQSSRYLVKRTGEKVFLECVQDMDHENMFWYRQDPGLGLRLIYFSYDVKMKEKGDIPEGYSVSREKKERFSLILESASTNQTSMYLCASSLGLAGVVNEQFFGPGTRLTVL.